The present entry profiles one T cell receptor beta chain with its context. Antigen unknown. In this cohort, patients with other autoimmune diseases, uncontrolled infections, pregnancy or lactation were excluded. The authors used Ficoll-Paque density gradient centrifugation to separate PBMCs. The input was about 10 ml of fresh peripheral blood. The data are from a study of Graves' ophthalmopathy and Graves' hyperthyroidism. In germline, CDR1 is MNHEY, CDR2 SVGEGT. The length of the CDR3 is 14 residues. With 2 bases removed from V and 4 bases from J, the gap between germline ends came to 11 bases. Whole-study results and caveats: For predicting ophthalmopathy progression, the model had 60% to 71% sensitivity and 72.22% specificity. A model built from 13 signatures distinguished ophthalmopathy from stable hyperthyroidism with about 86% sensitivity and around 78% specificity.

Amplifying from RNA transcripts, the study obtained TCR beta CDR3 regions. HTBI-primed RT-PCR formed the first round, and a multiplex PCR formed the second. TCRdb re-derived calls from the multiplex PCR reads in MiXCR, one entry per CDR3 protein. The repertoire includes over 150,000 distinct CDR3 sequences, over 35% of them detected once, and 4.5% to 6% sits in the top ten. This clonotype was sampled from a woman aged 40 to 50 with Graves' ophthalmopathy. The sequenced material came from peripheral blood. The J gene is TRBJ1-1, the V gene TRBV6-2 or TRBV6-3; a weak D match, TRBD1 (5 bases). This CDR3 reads CASSYADSFTEAFF. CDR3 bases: TGTGCCAGCAGTTACGCCGACAGCTTCACTGAAGCTTTCTTT.